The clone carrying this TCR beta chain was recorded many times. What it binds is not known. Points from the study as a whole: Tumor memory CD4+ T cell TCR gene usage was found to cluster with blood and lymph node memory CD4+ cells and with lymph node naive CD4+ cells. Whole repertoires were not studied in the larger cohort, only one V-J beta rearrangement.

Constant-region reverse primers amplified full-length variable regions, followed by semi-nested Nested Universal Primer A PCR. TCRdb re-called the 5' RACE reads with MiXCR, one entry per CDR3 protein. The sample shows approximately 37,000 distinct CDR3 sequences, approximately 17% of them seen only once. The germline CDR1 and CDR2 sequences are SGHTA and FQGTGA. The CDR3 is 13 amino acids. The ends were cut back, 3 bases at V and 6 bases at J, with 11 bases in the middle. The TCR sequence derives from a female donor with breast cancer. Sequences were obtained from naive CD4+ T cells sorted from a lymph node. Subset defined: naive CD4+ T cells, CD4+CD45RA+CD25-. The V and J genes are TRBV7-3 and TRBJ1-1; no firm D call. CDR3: CASSLTAWSEAFF. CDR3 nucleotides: TGTGCCAGCAGCTTGACGGCTTGGTCTGAAGCTTTCTTT.